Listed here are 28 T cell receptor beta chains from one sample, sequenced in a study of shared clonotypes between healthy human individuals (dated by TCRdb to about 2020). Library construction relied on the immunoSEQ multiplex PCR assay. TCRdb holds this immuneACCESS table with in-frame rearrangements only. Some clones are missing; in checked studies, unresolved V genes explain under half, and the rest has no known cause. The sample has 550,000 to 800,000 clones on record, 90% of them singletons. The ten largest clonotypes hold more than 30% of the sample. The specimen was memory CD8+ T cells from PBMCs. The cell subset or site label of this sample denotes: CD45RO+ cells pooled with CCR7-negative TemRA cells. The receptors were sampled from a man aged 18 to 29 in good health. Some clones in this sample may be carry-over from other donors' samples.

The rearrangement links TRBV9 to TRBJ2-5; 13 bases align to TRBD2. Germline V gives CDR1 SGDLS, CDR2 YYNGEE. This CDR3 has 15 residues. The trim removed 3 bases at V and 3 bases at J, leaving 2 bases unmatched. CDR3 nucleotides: TGTGCCAGCAGCGCCGGACTAGCGGGGGAAGAGACCCAGTACTTC. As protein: CASSAGLAGEETQYF.

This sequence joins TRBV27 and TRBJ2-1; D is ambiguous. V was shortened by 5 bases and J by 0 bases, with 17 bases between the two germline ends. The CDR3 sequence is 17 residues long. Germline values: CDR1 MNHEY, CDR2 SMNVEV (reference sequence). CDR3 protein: CASSPAPAWFSYNEQFF. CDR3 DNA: TGTGCCAGCAGTCCCGCCCCCGCCTGGTTCTCCTACAATGAGCAGTTCTTC.

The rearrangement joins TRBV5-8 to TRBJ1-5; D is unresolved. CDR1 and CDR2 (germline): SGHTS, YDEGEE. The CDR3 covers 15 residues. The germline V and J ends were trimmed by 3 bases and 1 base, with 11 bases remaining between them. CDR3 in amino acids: CASSYSAGSNQPQHF. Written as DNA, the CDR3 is TGTGCCAGCAGCTACTCCGCGGGCAGCAATCAGCCCCAGCATTTT.

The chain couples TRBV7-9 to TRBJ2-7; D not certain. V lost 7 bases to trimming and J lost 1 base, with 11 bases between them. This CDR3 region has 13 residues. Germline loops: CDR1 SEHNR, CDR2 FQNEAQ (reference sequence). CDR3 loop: CASTPSYSYEQYF. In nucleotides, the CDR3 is TGTGCCAGCACCCCATCCTATTCCTACGAGCAGTACTTC.

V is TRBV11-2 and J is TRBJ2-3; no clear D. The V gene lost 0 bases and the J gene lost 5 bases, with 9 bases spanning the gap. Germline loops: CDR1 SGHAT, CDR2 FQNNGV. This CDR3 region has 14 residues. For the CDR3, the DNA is TGTGCCAGCAGCTTAGATTTTCGCCGAGATACGCAGTATTTT. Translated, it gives CASSLDFRRDTQYF.

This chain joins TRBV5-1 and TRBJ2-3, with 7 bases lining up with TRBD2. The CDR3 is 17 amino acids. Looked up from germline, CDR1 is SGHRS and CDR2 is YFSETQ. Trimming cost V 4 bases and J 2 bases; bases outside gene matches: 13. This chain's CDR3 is CASSAAGRGEYTDTQYF. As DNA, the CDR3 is TGCGCCAGCAGCGCCGCCGGCCGGGGGGAATACACAGATACGCAGTATTTT.

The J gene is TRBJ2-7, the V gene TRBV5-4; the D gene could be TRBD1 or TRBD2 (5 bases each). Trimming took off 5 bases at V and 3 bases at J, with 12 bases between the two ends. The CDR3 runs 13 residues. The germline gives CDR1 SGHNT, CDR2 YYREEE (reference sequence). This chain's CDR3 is CASSGDENYEQYF. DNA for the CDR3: TGTGCCAGCAGTGGGGACGAAAACTACGAGCAGTACTTC.

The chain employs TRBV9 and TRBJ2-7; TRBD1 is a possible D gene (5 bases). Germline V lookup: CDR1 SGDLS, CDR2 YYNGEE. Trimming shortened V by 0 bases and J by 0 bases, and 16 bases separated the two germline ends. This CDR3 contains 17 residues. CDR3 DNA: TGTGCCAGCAGCGTAGGGGTAGAGGCCAGGGACTCCTACGAGCAGTACTTC. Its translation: CASSVGVEARDSYEQYF. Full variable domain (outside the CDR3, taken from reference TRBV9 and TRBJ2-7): DSGVTQTPKHLITATGQRVTLRCSPRSGDLSVYWYQQSLDQGLQFLIQYYNGEERAKGNILERFSAQQFPDLHSELNLSSLELGDSALYFCASSVGVEARDSYEQYFGPGTRLTVT.

The CDR3: CASSLSRGGASGNTIYF. The CDR3 region has the DNA TGTGCCAGCAGCCTGAGTCGGGGGGGCGCTTCTGGAAACACCATATATTTT. The chain combines TRBV9 with TRBJ1-3, with TRBD1 as a possible D gene (6 bases). The CDR3 spans 17 residues. V was shortened by 4 bases and J by 1 base, with 18 bases between the two germline ends. Looked up from germline, CDR1 is SGDLS and CDR2 is YYNGEE.

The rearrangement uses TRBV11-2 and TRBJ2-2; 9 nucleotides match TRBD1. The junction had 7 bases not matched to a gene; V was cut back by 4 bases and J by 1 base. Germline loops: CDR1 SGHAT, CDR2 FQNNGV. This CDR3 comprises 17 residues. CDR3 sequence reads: CASSWHAGQGNTGELFF. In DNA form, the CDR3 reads TGTGCCAGCAGCTGGCATGCGGGACAGGGGAACACCGGGGAGCTGTTTTTT.

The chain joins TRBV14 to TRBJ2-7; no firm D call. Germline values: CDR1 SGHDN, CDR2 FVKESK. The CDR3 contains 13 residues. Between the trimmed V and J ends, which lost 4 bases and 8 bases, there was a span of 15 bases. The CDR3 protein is CASSPAAPGKQYF. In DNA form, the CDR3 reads TGTGCCAGCAGCCCCGCCGCCCCGGGTAAGCAGTACTTC.

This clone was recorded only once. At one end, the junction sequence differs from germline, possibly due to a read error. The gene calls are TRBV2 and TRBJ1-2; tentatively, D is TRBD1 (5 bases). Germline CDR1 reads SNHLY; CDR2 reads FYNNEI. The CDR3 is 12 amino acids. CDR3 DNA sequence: TGTGCCAGCAGGGGACCTGAAACCCATCTTCGCTTC. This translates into CASRGPETHLRF.

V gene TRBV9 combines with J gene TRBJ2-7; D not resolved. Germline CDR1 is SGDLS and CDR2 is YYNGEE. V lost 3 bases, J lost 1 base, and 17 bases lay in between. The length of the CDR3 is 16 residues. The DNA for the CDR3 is TGTGCCAGCAGCGCTGGCCTCTCTTCCGATTCCTACGAGCAGTACTTC. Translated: CASSAGLSSDSYEQYF.

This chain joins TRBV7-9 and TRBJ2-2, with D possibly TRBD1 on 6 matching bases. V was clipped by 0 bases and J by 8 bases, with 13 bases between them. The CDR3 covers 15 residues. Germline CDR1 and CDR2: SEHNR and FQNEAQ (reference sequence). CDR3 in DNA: TGTGCCAGCAGCTTAGCGCCACAGGGAGCTGGGGAGCTGTTTTTT. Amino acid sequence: CASSLAPQGAGELFF.

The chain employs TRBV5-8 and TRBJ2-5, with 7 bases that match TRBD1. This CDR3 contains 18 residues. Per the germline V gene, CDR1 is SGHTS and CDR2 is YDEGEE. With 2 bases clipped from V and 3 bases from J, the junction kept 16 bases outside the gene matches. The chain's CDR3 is CASSFSPGRRTGEETQYF. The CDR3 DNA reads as TGTGCCAGCAGCTTTTCCCCAGGTCGGCGGACAGGCGAAGAGACCCAGTACTTC. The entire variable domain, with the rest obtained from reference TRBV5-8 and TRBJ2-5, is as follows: EAGVTQSPTHLIKTRGQQATLRCSPISGHTSVYWYQQALGLGLQFLLWYDEGEERNRGNFPPRFSGRQFPNYSSELNVNALELEDSALYLCASSFSPGRRTGEETQYFGPGTRLLVL.

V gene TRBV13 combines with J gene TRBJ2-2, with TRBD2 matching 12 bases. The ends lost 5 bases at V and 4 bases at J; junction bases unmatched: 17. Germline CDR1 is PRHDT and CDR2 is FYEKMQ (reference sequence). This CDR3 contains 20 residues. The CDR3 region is CASSPLGSSGRALITGELFF. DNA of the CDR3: TGTGCCAGCAGCCCCCTCGGGTCTAGCGGGAGGGCCTTGATCACCGGGGAGCTGTTTTTT. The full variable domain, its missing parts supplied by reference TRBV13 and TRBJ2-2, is AAGVIQSPRHLIKEKRETATLKCYPIPRHDTVYWYQQGPGQDPQFLISFYEKMQSDKGSIPDRFSAQQFSDYHSELNMSSLELGDSALYFCASSPLGSSGRALITGELFFGEGSRLTVL.

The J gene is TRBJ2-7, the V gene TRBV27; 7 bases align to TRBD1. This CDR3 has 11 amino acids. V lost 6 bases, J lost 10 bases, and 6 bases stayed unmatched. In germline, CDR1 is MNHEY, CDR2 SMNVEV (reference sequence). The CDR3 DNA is TGTGCCAGCAGATACGGGACAGTCCAGTACTTC. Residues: CASRYGTVQYF.

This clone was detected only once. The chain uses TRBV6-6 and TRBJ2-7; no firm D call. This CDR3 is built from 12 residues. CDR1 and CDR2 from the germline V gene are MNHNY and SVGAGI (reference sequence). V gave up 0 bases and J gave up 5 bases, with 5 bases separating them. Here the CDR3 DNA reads TGTGCCAGCAGTTACTCGTCCAACGAGCAGTACTTC. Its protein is CASSYSSNEQYF.

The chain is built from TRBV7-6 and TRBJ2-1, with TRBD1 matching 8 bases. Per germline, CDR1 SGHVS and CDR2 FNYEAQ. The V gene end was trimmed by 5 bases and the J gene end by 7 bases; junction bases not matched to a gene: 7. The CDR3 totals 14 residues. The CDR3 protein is CASSLRQGRNEQFF. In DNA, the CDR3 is TGTGCCAGCAGCCTTCGACAGGGGAGGAATGAGCAGTTCTTC.

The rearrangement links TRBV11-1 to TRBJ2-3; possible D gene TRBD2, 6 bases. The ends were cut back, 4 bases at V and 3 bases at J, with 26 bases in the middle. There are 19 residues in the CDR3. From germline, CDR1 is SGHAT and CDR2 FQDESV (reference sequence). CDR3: CASSSRNRGLPKKTDTQYF. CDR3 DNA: TGTGCCAGCAGCTCAAGGAATAGGGGACTTCCCAAGAAAACAGATACGCAGTATTTT.

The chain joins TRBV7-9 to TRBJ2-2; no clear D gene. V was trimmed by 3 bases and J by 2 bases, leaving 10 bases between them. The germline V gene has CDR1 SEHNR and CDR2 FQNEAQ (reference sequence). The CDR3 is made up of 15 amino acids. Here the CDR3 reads CASSFLTLNTGELFF. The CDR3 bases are TGTGCCAGCAGCTTTTTGACCCTCAACACCGGGGAGCTGTTTTTT.

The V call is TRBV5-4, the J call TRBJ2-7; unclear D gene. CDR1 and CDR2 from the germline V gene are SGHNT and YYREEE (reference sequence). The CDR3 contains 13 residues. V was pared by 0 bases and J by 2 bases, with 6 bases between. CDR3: CASSLAGTYEQYF. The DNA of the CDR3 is TGTGCCAGCAGCTTGGCAGGAACCTACGAGCAGTACTTC.

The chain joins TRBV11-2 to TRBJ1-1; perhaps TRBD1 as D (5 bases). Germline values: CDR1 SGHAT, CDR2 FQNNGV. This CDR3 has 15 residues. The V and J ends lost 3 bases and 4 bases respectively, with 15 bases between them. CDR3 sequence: CASSLYRRDFTEAFF. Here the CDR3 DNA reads TGTGCCAGCAGCTTGTACCGCAGGGATTTCACTGAAGCTTTCTTT.

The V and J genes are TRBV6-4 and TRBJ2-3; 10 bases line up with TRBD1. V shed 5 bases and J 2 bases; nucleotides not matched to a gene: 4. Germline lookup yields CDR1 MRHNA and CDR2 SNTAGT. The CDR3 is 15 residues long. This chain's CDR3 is CASSPGTGDTDTQYF. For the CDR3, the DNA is TGTGCCAGCAGTCCCGGGACAGGGGACACAGATACGCAGTATTTT.

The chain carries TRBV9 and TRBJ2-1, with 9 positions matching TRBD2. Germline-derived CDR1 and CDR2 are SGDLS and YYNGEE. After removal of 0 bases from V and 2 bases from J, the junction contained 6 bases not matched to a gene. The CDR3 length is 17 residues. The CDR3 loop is CASSVDVRLAAYNEQFF. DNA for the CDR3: TGTGCCAGCAGCGTAGATGTCAGACTAGCGGCCTACAATGAGCAGTTCTTC.

CDR3 in amino acids: CASSNQRGFVDTQYF. CDR3 DNA sequence: TGTGCCAGCAGCAATCAGCGGGGCTTTGTAGATACGCAGTATTTT. The chain has TRBV21-1 and TRBJ2-3; the D call of TRBD2 is as the table states it, not checked on the DNA. TRBV21-1 is annotated as a pseudogene. This CDR3 spans 15 amino acids.

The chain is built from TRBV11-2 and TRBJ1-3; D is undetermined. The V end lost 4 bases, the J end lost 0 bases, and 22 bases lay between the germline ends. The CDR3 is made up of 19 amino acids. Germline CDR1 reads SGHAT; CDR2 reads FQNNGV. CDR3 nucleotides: TGTGCCAGCAGCTCCCGGGATACCAGCCCTAACCACTCTGGAAACACCATATATTTT. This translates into CASSSRDTSPNHSGNTIYF.

The CDR3 loop reads CASSYVADTGELFF. CDR3 nucleotides: TGTGCCAGCAGTTACGTAGCTGACACCGGGGAGCTGTTTTTT. The chain uses TRBV6-6 and TRBJ2-2; D unresolved. The CDR3 length is 14 residues. CDR1 is MNHNY and CDR2 is SVGAGI in the germline V gene (reference sequence). Trimming took off 2 bases at V and 3 bases at J, with 7 bases between the two ends.